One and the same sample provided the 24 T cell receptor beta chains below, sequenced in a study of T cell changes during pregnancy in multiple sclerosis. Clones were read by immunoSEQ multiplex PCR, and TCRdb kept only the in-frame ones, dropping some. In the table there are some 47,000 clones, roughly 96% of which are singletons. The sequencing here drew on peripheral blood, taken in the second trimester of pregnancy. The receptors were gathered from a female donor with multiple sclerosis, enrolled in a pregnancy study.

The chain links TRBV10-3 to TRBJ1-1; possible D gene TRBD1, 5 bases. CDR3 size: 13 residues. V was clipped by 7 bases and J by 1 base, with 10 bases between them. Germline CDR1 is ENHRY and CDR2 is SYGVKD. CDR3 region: CAITSQGNTEAFF. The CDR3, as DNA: TGTGCCATCACCAGCCAGGGGAACACTGAAGCTTTCTTT.

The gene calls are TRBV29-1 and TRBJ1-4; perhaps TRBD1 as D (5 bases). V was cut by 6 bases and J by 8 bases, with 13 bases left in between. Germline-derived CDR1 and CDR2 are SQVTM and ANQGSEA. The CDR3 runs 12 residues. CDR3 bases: TGCAGCGTAACGACAGAGGCGGAAAAACTGTTTTTT. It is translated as CSVTTEAEKLFF.

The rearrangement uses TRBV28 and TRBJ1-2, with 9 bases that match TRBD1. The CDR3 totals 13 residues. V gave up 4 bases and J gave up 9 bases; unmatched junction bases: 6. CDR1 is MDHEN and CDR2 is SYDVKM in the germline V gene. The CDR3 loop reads CASSSRDRARYTF. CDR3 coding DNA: TGTGCCAGCAGTTCCCGGGACAGGGCGCGCTACACCTTC.

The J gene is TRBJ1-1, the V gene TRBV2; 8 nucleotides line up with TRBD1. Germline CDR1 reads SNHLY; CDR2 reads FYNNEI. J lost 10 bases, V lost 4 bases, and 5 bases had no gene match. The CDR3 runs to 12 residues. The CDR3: CASSGQGASAFF. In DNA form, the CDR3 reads TGTGCCAGCAGTGGTCAGGGGGCCTCAGCTTTCTTT.

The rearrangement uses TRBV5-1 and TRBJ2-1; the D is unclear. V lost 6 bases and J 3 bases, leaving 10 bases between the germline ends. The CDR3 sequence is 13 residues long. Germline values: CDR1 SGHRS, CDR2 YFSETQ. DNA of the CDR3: TGCGCCAGCACGCGGCCATACTACAATGAGCAGTTCTTC. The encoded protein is CASTRPYYNEQFF.

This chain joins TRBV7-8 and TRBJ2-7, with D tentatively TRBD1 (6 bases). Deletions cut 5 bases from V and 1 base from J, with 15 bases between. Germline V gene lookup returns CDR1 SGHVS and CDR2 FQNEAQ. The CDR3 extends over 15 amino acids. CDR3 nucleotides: TGTGCCAGCAGCCAGGGGCGGACAGCATCCTACGAGCAGTACTTC. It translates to CASSQGRTASYEQYF.

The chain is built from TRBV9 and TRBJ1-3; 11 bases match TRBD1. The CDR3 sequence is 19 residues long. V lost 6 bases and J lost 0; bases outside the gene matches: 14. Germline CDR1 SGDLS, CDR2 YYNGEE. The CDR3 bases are TGTGCCAGCACCCCAATTGGGACAGGGGGAGCCAGCTCTGGAAACACCATATATTTT. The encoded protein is CASTPIGTGGASSGNTIYF. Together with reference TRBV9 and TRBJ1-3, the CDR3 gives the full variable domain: DSGVTQTPKHLITATGQRVTLRCSPRSGDLSVYWYQQSLDQGLQFLIQYYNGEERAKGNILERFSAQQFPDLHSELNLSSLELGDSALYFCASTPIGTGGASSGNTIYFGEGSWLTVV.

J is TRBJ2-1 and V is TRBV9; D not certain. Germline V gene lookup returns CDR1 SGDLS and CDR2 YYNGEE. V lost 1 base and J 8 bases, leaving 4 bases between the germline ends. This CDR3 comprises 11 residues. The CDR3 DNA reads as TGTGCCAGCAGCGTATTCGATGAGCAGTTCTTC. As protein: CASSVFDEQFF.

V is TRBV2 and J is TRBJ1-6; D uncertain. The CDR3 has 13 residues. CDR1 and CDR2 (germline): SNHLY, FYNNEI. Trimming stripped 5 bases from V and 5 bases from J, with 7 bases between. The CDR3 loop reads CASSPQDNSPLHF. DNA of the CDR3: TGTGCCAGCAGTCCGCAGGATAATTCACCCCTCCACTTT.

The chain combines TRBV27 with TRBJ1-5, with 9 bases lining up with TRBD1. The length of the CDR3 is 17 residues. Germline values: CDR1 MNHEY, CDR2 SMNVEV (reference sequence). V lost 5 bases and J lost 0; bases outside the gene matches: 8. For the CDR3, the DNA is TGTGCCAGCAGTCAACAGGGGGCGCGGGCTAGCAATCAGCCCCAGCATTTT. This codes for CASSQQGARASNQPQHF.

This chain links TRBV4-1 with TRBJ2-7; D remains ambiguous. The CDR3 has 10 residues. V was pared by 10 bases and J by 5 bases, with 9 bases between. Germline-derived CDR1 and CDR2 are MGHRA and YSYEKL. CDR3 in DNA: TGCGCCATTCTACTCCACGAGCAGTACTTC. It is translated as CAILLHEQYF.

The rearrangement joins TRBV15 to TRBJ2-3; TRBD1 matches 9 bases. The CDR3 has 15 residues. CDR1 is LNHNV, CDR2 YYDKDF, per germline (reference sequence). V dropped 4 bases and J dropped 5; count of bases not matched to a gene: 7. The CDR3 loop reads CATSTPDRGEDTQYF. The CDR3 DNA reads TGTGCCACCAGCACCCCGGACAGGGGAGAAGATACGCAGTATTTT.

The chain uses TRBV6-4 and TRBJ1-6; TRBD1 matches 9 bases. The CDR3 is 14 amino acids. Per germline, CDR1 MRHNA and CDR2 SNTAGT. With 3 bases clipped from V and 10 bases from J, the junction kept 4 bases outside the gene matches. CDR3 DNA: TGTGCCAGCAGTGAGGGACAGGGTAGATCACCCCTCCACTTT. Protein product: CASSEGQGRSPLHF.

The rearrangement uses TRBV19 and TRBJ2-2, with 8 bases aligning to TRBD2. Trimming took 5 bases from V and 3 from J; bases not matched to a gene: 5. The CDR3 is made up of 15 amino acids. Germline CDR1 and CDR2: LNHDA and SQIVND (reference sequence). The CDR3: CASSPRLAYTGELFF. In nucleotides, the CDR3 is TGTGCCAGTAGTCCAAGACTAGCGTACACCGGGGAGCTGTTTTTT.

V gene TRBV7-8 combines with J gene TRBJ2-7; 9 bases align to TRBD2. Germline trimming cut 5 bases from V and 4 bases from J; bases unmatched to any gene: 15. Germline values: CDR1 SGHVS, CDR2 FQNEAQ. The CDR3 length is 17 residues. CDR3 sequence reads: CASSVSVWRGGRYEQYF. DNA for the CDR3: TGTGCCAGCAGCGTCTCGGTCTGGCGGGGGGGCCGGTACGAGCAGTACTTC.

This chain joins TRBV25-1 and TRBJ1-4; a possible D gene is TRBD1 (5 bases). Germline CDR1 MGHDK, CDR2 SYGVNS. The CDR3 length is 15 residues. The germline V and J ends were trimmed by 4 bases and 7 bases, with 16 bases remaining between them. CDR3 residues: CASSVPLGGTEKLFF. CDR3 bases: TGTGCCAGCAGTGTCCCGTTGGGGGGGACTGAAAAACTGTTTTTT.

The CDR3 loop is CASSQDRRGEQYF. In DNA, the CDR3 is TGTGCCAGCAGCCAAGATCGCAGGGGCGAGCAGTACTTC. The V call is TRBV14, the J call TRBJ2-7; TRBD1 is a possible D gene (6 bases). Trimming removed 0 bases at V and 6 bases at J, with 9 bases between. From germline, CDR1 is SGHDN and CDR2 FVKESK. The CDR3 spans 13 residues.

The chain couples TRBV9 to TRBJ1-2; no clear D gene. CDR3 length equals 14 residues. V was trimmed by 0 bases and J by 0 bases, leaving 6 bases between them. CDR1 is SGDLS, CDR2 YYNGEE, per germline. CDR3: CASSVDGTNYGYTF. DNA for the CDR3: TGTGCCAGCAGCGTAGACGGGACTAACTATGGCTACACCTTC.

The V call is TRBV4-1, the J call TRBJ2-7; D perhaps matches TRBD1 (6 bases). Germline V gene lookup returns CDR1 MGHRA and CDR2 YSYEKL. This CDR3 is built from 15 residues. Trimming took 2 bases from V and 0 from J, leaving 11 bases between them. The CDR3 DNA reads TGCGCCAGCAGCCAATCGGGACAACACTCCTACGAGCAGTACTTC. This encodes CASSQSGQHSYEQYF.

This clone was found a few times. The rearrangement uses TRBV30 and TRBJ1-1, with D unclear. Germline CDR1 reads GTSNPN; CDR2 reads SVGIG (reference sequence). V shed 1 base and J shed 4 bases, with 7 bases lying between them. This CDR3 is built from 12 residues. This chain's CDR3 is CAWSESGTEAFF. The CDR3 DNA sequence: TGTGCCTGGAGTGAGTCAGGCACTGAAGCTTTCTTT.

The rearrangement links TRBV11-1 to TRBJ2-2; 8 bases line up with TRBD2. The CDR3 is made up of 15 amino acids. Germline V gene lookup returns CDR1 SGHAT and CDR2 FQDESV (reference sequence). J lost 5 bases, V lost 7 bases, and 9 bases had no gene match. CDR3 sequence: CASTTGGVGTGELFF. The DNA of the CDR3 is TGTGCCAGCACCACGGGAGGGGTTGGGACCGGGGAGCTGTTTTTT. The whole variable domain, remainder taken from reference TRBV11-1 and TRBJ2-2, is EAEVAQSPRYKITEKSQAVAFWCDPISGHATLYWYRQILGQGPELLVQFQDESVVDDSQLPKDRFSAERLKGVDSTLKIQPAELGDSAMYLCASTTGGVGTGELFFGEGSRLTVL.

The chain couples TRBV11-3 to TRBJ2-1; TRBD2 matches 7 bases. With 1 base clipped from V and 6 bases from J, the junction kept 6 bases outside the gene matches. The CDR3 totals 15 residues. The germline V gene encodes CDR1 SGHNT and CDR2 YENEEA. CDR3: CASSLGLAGSNEQFF. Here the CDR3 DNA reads TGTGCCAGCAGCTTAGGACTAGCCGGAAGCAATGAGCAGTTCTTC.

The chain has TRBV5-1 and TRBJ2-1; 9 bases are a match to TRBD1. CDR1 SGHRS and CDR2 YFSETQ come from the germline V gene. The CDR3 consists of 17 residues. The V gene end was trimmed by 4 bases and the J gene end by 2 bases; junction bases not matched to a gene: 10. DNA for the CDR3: TGCGCCAGCAGCCTTAACCCCACAGGGGGCGCCTACAATGAGCAGTTCTTC. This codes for CASSLNPTGGAYNEQFF.

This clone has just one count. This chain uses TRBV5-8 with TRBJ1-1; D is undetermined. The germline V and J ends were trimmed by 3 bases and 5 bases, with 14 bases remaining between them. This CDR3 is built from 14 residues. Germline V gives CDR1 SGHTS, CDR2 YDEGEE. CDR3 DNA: TGTGCCAGCAGCTCTCGCGGCGGTCGGACTGAAGCTTTCTTT. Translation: CASSSRGGRTEAFF.